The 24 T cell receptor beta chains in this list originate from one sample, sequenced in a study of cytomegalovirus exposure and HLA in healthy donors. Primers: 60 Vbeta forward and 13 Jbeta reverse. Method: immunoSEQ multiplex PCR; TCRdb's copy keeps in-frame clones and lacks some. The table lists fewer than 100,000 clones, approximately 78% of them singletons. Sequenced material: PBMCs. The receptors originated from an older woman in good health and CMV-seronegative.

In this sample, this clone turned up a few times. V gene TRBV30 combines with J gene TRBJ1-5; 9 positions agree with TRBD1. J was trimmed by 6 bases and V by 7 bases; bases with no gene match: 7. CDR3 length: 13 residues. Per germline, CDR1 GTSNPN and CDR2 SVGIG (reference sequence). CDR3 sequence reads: CAYNRGQGQPQHF. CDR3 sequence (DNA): TGTGCCTATAACAGGGGGCAAGGTCAGCCCCAGCATTTT.

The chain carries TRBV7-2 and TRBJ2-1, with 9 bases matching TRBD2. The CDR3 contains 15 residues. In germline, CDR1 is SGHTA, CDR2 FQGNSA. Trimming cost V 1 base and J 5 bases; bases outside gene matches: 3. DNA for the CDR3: TGTGCCAGCAGCTTAGGCGGGAGGGCCGACAATGAGCAGTTCTTC. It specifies CASSLGGRADNEQFF.

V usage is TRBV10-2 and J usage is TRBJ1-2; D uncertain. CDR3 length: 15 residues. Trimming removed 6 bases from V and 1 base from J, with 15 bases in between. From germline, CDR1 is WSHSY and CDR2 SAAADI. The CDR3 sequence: CASSEGLRSNYGYTF. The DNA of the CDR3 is TGCGCCAGCAGCGAAGGACTGCGGAGTAACTATGGCTACACCTTC.

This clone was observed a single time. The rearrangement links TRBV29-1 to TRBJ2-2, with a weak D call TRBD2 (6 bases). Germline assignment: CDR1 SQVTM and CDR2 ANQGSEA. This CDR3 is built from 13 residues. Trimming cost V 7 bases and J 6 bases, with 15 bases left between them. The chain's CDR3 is CSAMGGRAGELFF. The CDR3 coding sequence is TGCAGCGCCATGGGGGGAAGGGCCGGGGAGCTGTTTTTT.

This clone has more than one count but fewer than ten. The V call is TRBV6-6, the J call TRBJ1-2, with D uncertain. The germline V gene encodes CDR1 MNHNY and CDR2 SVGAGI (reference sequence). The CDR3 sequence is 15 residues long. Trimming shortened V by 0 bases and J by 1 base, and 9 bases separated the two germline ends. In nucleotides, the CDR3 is TGTGCCAGCAGTTACTCGGGAGACATTAACTATGGCTACACCTTC. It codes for CASSYSGDINYGYTF.

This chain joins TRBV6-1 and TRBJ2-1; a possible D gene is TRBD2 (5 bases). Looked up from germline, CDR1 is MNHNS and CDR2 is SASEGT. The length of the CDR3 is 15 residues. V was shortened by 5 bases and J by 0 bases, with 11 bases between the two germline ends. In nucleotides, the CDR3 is TGTGCCAGCAGTCCCCGAGGGCACTCCTACAATGAGCAGTTCTTC. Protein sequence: CASSPRGHSYNEQFF.

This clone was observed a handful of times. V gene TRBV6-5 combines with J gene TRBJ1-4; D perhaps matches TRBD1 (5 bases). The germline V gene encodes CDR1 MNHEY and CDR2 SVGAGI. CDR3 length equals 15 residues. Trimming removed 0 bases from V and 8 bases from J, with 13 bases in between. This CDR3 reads CASSYSRDTGEKLFF. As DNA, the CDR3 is TGTGCCAGCAGTTACTCGAGAGACACAGGAGAAAAACTGTTTTTT.

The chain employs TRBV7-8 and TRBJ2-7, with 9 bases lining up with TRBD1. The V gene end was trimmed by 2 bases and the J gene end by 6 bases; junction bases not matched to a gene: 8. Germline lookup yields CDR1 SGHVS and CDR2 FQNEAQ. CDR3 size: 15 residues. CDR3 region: CASSLSRTGVREQYF. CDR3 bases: TGTGCCAGCAGCTTATCTCGGACAGGGGTTCGCGAGCAGTACTTC.

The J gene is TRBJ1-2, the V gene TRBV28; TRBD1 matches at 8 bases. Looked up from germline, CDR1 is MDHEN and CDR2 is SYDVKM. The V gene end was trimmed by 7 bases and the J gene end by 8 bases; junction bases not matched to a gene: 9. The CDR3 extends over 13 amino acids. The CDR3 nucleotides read TGTGCCAGCACAGGGGGCAGGGCCATGGGCTACACCTTC. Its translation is CASTGGRAMGYTF.

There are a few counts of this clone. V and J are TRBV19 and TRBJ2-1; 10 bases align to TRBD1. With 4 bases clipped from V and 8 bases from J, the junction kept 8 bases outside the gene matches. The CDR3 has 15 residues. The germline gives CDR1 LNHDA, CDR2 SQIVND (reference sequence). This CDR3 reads CASSTTDRGIYEQFF. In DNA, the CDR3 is TGTGCCAGTAGTACGACGGACAGGGGGATCTATGAGCAGTTCTTC.

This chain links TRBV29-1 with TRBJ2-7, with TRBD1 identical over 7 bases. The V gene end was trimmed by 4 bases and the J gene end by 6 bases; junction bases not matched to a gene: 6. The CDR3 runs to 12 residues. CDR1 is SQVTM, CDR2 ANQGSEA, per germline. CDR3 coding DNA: TGCAGCGTTGGACAGGGTTATAGCGAGCAGTACTTC. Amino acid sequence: CSVGQGYSEQYF.

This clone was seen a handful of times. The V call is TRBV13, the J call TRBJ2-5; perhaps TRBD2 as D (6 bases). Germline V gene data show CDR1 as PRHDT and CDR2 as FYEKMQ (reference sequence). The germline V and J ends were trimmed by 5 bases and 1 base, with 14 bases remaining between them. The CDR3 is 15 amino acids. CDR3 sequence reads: CASSPLGGSQETQYF. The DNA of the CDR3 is TGTGCCAGCAGCCCCCTCGGAGGGAGCCAAGAGACCCAGTACTTC.

The CDR3 loop is CASSESAGGSDTQYF. DNA of the CDR3: TGCGCCAGCAGTGAATCGGCAGGGGGGTCAGATACGCAGTATTTT. The J gene is TRBJ2-3, the V gene TRBV10-1; a weak D match, TRBD1 (7 bases). Germline V gene lookup returns CDR1 WNHNN and CDR2 SYGVQD (reference sequence). The CDR3 extends over 15 amino acids. V was shortened by 3 bases and J by 4 bases, with 14 bases between the two germline ends.

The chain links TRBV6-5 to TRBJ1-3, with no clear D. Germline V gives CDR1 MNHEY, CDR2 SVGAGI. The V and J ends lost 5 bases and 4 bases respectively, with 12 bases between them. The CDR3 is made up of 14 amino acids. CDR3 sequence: CASSQAPAGNTIYF. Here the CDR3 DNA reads TGTGCCAGCAGTCAGGCGCCTGCGGGAAACACCATATATTTT.

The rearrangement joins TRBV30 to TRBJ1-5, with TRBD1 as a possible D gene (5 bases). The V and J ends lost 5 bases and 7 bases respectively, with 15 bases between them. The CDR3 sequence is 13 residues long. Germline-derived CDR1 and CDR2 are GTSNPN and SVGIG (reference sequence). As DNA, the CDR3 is TGTGCCTGGGGGGGGAGGGGAGAACAGCCCCAGCATTTT. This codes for CAWGGRGEQPQHF.

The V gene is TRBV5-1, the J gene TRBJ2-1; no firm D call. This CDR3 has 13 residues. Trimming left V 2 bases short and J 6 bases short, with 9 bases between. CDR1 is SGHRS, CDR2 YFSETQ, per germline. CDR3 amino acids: CASSLALGNEQFF. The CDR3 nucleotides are TGCGCCAGCAGCTTAGCCCTCGGCAATGAGCAGTTCTTC.

Here the CDR3 reads CASSTSTGLGGYTF. The CDR3 nucleotides are TGTGCCAGCAGTACCTCGACAGGGTTAGGTGGCTACACCTTC. The chain combines TRBV27 with TRBJ1-2, with 7 bases lining up with TRBD1. This CDR3 contains 14 residues. CDR1 and CDR2 (germline): MNHEY, SMNVEV (reference sequence). V dropped 5 bases and J dropped 7; count of bases not matched to a gene: 10.

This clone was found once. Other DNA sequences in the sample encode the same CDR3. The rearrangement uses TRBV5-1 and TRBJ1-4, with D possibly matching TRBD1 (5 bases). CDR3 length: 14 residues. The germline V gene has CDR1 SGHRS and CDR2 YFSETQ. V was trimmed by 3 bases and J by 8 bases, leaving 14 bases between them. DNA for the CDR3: TGCGCCAGCAGCTCCGGGACGGGAGGGGAAAAACTGTTTTTT. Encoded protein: CASSSGTGGEKLFF.

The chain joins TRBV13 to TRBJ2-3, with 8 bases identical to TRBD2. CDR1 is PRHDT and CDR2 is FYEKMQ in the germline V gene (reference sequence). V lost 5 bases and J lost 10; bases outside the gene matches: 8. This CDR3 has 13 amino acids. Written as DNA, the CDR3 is TGTGCCAGCAGCCCCCGGGGGGGGGCGGCGCAGTATTTT. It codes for CASSPRGGAAQYF.

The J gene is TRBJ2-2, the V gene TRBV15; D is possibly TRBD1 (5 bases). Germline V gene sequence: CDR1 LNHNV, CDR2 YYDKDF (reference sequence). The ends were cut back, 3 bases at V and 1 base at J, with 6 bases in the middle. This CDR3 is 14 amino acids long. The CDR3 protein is CATSRDKNTGELFF. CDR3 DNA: TGTGCCACCAGCAGGGACAAGAACACCGGGGAGCTGTTTTTT.

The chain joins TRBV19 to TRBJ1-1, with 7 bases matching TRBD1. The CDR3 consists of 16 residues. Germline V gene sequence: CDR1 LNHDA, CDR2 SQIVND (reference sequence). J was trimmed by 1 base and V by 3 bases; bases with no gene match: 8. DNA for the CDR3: TGTGCCAGTAGTATTAATTCGGGACAGACGAACACTGAAGCTTTCTTT. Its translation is CASSINSGQTNTEAFF.

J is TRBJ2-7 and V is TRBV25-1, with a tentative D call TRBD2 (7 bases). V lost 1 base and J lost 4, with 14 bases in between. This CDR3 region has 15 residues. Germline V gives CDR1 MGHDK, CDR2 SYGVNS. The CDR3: CASSEFRGAHYEQYF. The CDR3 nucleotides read TGTGCCAGCAGTGAATTCCGGGGGGCCCATTACGAGCAGTACTTC.

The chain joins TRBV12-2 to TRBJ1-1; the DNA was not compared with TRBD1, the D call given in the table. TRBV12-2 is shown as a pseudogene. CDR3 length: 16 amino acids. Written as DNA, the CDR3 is TGTGCAAGTCGCTTAGGATGGGGCAGGGGTCGCGCTGAAGCTTTCTTT. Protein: CASRLGWGRGRAEAFF.

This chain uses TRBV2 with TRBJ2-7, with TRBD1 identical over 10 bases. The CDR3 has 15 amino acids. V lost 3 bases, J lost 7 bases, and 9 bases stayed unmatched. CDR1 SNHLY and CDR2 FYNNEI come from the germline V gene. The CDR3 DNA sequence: TGTGCCAGCAGTGATCCTGGACAGGGGGTATGGGAGCAGTACTTC. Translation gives CASSDPGQGVWEQYF.